These T cell receptor beta chains were read from a single sample in a study of cytomegalovirus exposure and HLA in healthy donors. Assay used: immunoSEQ multiplex PCR; TCRdb lists only in-frame clones, some missing. The table lists some 110,000 clones, with 6.8% in the top ten. The specimen was PBMCs. The receptors derive from a man aged 40-49 years in good health and CMV-seropositive. CDR3s include the opening cysteine and the closing phenylalanine or tryptophan. The D gene is left open where the match is weak.

CDR3aa: CSVGLAGANTGELFF; CDR3nt: TGCAGCGTTGGACTAGCGGGAGCGAACACCGGGGAGCTGTTTTTT; d_gene: TRBD2; v_gene: TRBV29-1; j_gene: TRBJ2-2
CDR3aa: CASSSPDSPGETQYF; CDR3nt: TGTGCCAGCAGCTCCCCGGACAGTCCCGGGGAGACCCAGTACTTC; d_gene: -; v_gene: TRBV7-9; j_gene: TRBJ2-5
CDR3aa: CASSLAQYNEQFF; CDR3nt: TGTGCCAGCAGCTTAGCCCAATACAATGAGCAGTTCTTC; d_gene: -; v_gene: TRBV7-8; j_gene: TRBJ2-1
CDR3aa: CASSQEGGQGTPSTDTQYF; CDR3nt: TGTGCCAGCAGCCAAGAGGGAGGGCAGGGCACGCCAAGCACAGATACGCAGTATTTT; d_gene: TRBD2; v_gene: TRBV4-2; j_gene: TRBJ2-3
CDR3aa: CASSQSYEQYF; CDR3nt: TGTGCCAGCAGTCAATCCTACGAGCAGTACTTC; d_gene: -; v_gene: TRBV28; j_gene: TRBJ2-7
CDR3aa: CASSSSGLASYEQYF; CDR3nt: TGTGCCAGCAGCTCCTCGGGACTAGCTTCCTACGAGCAGTACTTC; d_gene: TRBD2; v_gene: TRBV7-3; j_gene: TRBJ2-7
CDR3aa: CASSSSGSGTGELFF; CDR3nt: TGTGCCAGTAGTAGTAGCGGGAGTGGGACCGGGGAGCTGTTTTTT; d_gene: TRBD2; v_gene: TRBV19; j_gene: TRBJ2-2
CDR3aa: CASSISAFSYEQYF; CDR3nt: TGTGCCAGTAGTATTAGCGCATTCTCCTACGAGCAGTACTTC; d_gene: -; v_gene: TRBV19; j_gene: TRBJ2-7
CDR3aa: CASSQRAGEQYF; CDR3nt: TGCGCCAGCAGCCAACGTGCCGGCGAGCAGTACTTC; d_gene: -; v_gene: TRBV4-1; j_gene: TRBJ2-7
CDR3aa: CASSSPDRGYEQYF; CDR3nt: TGTGCCAGCAGCTCACCGGACAGGGGTTACGAGCAGTACTTC; d_gene: TRBD1; v_gene: TRBV7-6; j_gene: TRBJ2-7
CDR3aa: CASRSGGLPRRDYGYTF; CDR3nt: TGTGCCAGCAGATCCGGGGGGCTCCCCAGGCGGGACTATGGCTACACCTTC; d_gene: -; v_gene: TRBV27; j_gene: TRBJ1-2
CDR3aa: CASGPGGRNTIYF; CDR3nt: TGTGCCAGCGGGCCAGGGGGCAGGAACACCATATATTTT; d_gene: TRBD1; v_gene: TRBV25-1; j_gene: TRBJ1-3
CDR3aa: CAGKRTGTEKLFF; CDR3nt: TGTGCCGGCAAAAGGACAGGGACTGAAAAACTGTTTTTT; d_gene: TRBD1; v_gene: TRBV6-6; j_gene: TRBJ1-4
CDR3aa: CALFKPGHPGNEQFF; CDR3nt: TGTGCCTTATTTAAACCGGGACACCCGGGGAATGAGCAGTTCTTC; d_gene: -; v_gene: TRBV30; j_gene: TRBJ2-1
CDR3aa: CAISVANTGELFF; CDR3nt: TGTGCCATCAGTGTAGCAAACACCGGGGAGCTGTTTTTT; d_gene: -; v_gene: TRBV10-3; j_gene: TRBJ2-2
CDR3aa: CASRSQGKYEQYF; CDR3nt: TGTGCCAGCAGGTCCCAGGGGAAGTACGAGCAGTACTTC; d_gene: -; v_gene: TRBV27; j_gene: TRBJ2-7
CDR3aa: CASSMGNTEPQHF; CDR3nt: TGTGCCAGTAGTATGGGTAACACAGAGCCCCAGCATTTT; d_gene: -; v_gene: TRBV19; j_gene: TRBJ1-5
CDR3aa: CASSLGAGGIEQYF; CDR3nt: TGTGCCAGCAGCTTAGGAGCGGGAGGCATCGAGCAGTACTTC; d_gene: TRBD2; v_gene: TRBV11-2; j_gene: TRBJ2-7
CDR3aa: CASRTRVATYEQYF; CDR3nt: TGTGCCAGCAGAACCAGGGTGGCGACCTACGAGCAGTACTTC; d_gene: -; v_gene: TRBV5-6; j_gene: TRBJ2-7
CDR3aa: CSVMGTGAWAGELFF; CDR3nt: TGCAGCGTGATGGGGACAGGGGCTTGGGCCGGGGAGCTGTTTTTT; d_gene: TRBD1; v_gene: TRBV29-1; j_gene: TRBJ2-2
CDR3aa: CASSRNRQSLSGELFF; CDR3nt: TGTGCCAGCAGCCGGAACCGACAGAGTCTGTCCGGGGAGCTGTTTTTT; d_gene: -; v_gene: TRBV5-4; j_gene: TRBJ2-2
CDR3aa: CASSRGHPNEQFF; CDR3nt: TGTGCCAGCAGCAGGGGACACCCCAATGAGCAGTTCTTC; d_gene: -; v_gene: TRBV11-1; j_gene: TRBJ2-1
CDR3aa: CATSSRLTQETQYF; CDR3nt: TGTGCCACCAGCAGTAGACTCACCCAAGAGACCCAGTACTTC; d_gene: -; v_gene: TRBV15; j_gene: TRBJ2-5
CDR3aa: CASSLQSTGVGPQHF; CDR3nt: TGTGCCAGCAGTCTACAATCGACAGGGGTCGGGCCCCAGCATTTT; d_gene: TRBD1; v_gene: TRBV28; j_gene: TRBJ1-5